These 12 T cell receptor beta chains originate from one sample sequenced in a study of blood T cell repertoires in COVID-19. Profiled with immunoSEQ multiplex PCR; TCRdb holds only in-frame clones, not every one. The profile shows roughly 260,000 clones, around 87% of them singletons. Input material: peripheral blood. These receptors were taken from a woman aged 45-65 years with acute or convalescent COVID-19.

The CDR3 loop is CAWRKRLAGFYEQYF. CDR3 DNA sequence: TGTGCCTGGAGAAAAAGACTAGCGGGATTCTACGAGCAGTACTTC. The J gene is TRBJ2-7, the V gene TRBV30, with 11 nucleotides matching TRBD2. There are 15 residues in the CDR3. Germline CDR1 reads GTSNPN; CDR2 reads SVGIG (reference sequence). With 3 bases clipped from V and 3 bases from J, the junction kept 7 bases outside the gene matches.

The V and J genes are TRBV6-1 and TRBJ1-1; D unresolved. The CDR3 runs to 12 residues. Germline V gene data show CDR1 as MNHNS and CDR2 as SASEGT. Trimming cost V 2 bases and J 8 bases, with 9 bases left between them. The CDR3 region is CASSEYSREAFF. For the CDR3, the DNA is TGTGCCAGCAGTGAATACAGCAGGGAAGCTTTCTTT.

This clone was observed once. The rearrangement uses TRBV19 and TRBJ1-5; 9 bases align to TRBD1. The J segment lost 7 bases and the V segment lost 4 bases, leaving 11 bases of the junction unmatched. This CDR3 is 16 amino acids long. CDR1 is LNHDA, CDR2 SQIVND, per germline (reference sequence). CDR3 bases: TGTGCCAGTAGTACGAGGGACAGGGTTACTAGCCAGCCCCAGCATTTT. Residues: CASSTRDRVTSQPQHF.

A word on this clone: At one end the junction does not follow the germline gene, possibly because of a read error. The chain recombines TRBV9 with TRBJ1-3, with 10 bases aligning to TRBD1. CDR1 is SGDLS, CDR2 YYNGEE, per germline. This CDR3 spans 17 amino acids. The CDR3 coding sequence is TGTGCCAGCAGCGGCCGCAGGGGACAGGGGTATGGAAACACCATGTATTTT. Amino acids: CASSGRRGQGYGNTMYF.

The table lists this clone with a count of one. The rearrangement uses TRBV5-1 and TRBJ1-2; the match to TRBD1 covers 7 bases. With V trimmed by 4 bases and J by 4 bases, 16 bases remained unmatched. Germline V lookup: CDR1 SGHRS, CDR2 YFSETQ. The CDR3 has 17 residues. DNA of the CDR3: TGCGCCAGCAGCCGAGAACCGGACAGGTTCGGCAGCTATGGCTACACCTTC. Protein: CASSREPDRFGSYGYTF.

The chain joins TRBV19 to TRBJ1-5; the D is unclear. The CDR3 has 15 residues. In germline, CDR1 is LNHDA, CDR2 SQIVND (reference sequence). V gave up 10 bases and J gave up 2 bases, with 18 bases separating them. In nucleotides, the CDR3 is TGTGCCACCACCAGAGAGGGTTTAGGCAATCAGCCCCAGCATTTT. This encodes CATTREGLGNQPQHF.

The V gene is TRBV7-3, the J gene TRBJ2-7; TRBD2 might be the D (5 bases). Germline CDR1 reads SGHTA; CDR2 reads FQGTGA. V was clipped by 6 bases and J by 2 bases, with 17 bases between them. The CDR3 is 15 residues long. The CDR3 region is CASSSGLTGTYEQYF. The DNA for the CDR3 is TGTGCCAGCAGTTCGGGGTTGACGGGAACCTACGAGCAGTACTTC.

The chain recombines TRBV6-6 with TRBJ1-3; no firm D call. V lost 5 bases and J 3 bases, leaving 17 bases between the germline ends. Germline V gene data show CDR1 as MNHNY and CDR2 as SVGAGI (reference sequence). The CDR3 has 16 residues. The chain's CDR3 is CASSPRRTAGGNTIYF. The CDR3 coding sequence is TGTGCCAGCAGTCCACGCAGGACTGCTGGTGGAAACACCATATATTTT.

This chain's CDR3 is CASSLGRGRDNEQFF. The CDR3 DNA reads TGTGCCAGCAGCTTAGGCAGGGGGCGCGACAATGAGCAGTTCTTC. The chain links TRBV7-9 to TRBJ2-1; 8 nucleotides align to TRBD1. With 1 base clipped from V and 5 bases from J, the junction kept 4 bases outside the gene matches. This CDR3 comprises 15 residues. Per the germline V gene, CDR1 is SEHNR and CDR2 is FQNEAQ (reference sequence).

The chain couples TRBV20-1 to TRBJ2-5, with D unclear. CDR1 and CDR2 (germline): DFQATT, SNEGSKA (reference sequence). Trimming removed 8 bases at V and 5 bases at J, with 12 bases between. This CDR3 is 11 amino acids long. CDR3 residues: CSSSPSETQYF. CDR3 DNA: TGCAGTTCCTCCCCTTCTGAGACCCAGTACTTC.

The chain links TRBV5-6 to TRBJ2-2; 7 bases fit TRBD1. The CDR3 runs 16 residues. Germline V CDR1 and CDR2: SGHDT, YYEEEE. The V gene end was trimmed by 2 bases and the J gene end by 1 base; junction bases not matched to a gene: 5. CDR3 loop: CASSLFQGENTGELFF. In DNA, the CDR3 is TGTGCCAGCAGCTTATTTCAGGGGGAGAACACCGGGGAGCTGTTTTTT.

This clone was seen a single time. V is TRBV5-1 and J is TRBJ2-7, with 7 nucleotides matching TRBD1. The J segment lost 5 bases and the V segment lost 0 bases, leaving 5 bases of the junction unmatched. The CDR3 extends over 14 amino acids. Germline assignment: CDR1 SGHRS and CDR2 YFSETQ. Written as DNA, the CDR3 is TGCGCCAGCAGCTTGGTGGGCAGGGGGAACGAGCAGTACTTC. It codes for CASSLVGRGNEQYF. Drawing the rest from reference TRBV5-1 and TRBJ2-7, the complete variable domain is KAGVTQTPRYLIKTRGQQVTLSCSPISGHRSVSWYQQTPGQGLQFLFEYFSETQRNKGNFPGRFSGRQFSNSRSEMNVSTLELGDSALYLCASSLVGRGNEQYFGPGTRLTVT.